This T cell receptor beta chain was sequenced for a study of CD8 T cells in Susac syndrome. With random hexamers, 0.5 to 1 ug RNA was reverse transcribed. MiXCR, run by TCRdb on the immunoSEQ multiplex PCR reads, gives a single entry per CDR3 protein. The sample records just over 150,000 distinct CDR3 sequences, 95% to 96% being singletons. This CDR3 has 16 residues. The germline V gene encodes CDR1 SGDLS and CDR2 YYNGEE. The V gene end was trimmed by 4 bases and the J gene end by 6 bases; junction bases not matched to a gene: 13. TCR beta from blood CD8+ and CD4+ T cells was sequenced. The multiple sclerosis controls comprised treatment-naive patients whose relapsing-remitting disease was stable or active.

The TCR sequence derives from a human donor with multiple sclerosis. This chain uses TRBV9 with TRBJ1-5; 7 nucleotides match TRBD1. Material for sequencing was CD8+ T cells from PBMCs. This CDR3 reads CASSSTGQVRGQPQHF. The CDR3 DNA sequence: TGTGCCAGCAGCTCTACTGGACAGGTCAGGGGTCAGCCCCAGCATTTT. The entire variable domain, with the rest obtained from reference TRBV9 and TRBJ1-5, is as follows: DSGVTQTPKHLITATGQRVTLRCSPRSGDLSVYWYQQSLDQGLQFLIQYYNGEERAKGNILERFSAQQFPDLHSELNLSSLELGDSALYFCASSSTGQVRGQPQHFGDGTRLSIL.